This TCR beta chain originates from a study of T-cell reconstitution after alpha-beta-depleted transplantation in children. Overall study findings and caveats: Expanded graft clones, several hundred of them, were reportedly the source of alpha-beta T cells about two months after transplant. T cells produced anew were the main source of T-cell counts and diversity one year after transplant. Certain patients had high TCRbeta diversity at day 60, and it came from recipient T cells and thymic progenitors that survived.

TCRbeta library construction was performed incorporating unique molecular identifiers. MiXCR was run by TCRdb on the PCR reads, yielding one entry per CDR3 protein. The data hold about 1,000,000 distinct CDR3 sequences, with about 29% observed a single time. V gave up 4 bases and J gave up 0 bases, with 13 bases separating them. The CDR3 runs to 16 residues. Germline CDR1 is SNHLY and CDR2 is FYNNEI. As regards this clonotype: Its specificity is unknown.

The clonotype was recovered from a boy under two years old who had a stem cell transplant for SCID, so the T cells may come from the graft donor. The sequencing here drew on PBMCs, mostly from graft donor cells, taken 360 days after TCRalphabeta/CD19-depleted stem cell transplant. The V and J genes are TRBV2 and TRBJ2-1; D is undetermined. The CDR3 nucleotides read TGTGCCAGCAGTGGGTTTCGGCAGAGCTCCTACAATGAGCAGTTCTTC. Amino acid sequence: CASSGFRQSSYNEQFF.